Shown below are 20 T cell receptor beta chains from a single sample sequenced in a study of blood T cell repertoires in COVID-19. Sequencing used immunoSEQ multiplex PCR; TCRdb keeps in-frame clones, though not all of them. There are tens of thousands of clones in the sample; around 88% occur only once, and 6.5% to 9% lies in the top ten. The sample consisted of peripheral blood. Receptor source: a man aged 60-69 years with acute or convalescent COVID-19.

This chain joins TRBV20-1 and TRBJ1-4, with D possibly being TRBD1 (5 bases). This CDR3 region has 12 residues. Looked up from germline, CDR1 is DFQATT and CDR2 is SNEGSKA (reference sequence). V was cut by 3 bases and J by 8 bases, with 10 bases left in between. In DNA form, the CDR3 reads TGCAGTGCTAGTGCAGGGCTCGAAAAACTGTTTTTT. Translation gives CSASAGLEKLFF.

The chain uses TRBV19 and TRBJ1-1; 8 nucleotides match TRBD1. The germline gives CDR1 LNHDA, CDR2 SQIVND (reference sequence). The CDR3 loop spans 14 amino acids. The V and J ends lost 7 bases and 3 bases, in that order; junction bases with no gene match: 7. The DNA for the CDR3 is TGTGCCAGTATCCCGACAGGGGTGTACACTGAAGCTTTCTTT. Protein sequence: CASIPTGVYTEAFF.

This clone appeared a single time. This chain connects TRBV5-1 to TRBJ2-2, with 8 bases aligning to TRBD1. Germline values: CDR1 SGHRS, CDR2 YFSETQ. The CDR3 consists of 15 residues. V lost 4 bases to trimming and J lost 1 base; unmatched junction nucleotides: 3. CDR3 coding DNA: TGCGCCAGCAGCAGGGGGACAGGGAACACCGGGGAGCTGTTTTTT. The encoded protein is CASSRGTGNTGELFF. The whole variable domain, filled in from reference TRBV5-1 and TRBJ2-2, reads KAGVTQTPRYLIKTRGQQVTLSCSPISGHRSVSWYQQTPGQGLQFLFEYFSETQRNKGNFPGRFSGRQFSNSRSEMNVSTLELGDSALYLCASSRGTGNTGELFFGEGSRLTVL.

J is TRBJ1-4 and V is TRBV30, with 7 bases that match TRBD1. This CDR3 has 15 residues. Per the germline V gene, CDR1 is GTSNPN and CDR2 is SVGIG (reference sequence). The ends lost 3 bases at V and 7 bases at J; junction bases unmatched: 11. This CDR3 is CAWRRGNRGGEKLFF. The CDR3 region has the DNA TGTGCCTGGAGGAGGGGGAACAGGGGTGGTGAAAAACTGTTTTTT.

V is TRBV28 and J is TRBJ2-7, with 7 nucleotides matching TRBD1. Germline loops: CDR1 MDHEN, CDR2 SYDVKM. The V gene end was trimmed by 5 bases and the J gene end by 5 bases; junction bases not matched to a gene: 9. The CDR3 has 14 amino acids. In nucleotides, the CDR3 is TGTGCCAGCAGTCGTGACCGGGACAGTAACGAGCAGTACTTC. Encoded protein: CASSRDRDSNEQYF.

The CDR3 region has the DNA TGTGCCAGTACCCAGGGGACAACTAATGAAAAACTGTTTTTT. Translating gives CASTQGTTNEKLFF. The rearrangement joins TRBV19 to TRBJ1-4; D might be TRBD1 (6 bases). The CDR3 totals 14 residues. CDR1 is LNHDA and CDR2 is SQIVND in the germline V gene (reference sequence). With 7 bases removed from V and 0 bases from J, the gap between germline ends came to 9 bases.

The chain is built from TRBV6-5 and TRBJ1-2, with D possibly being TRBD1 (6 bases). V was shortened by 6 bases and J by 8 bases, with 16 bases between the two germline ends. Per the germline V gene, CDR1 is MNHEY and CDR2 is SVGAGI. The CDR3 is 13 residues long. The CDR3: CASRPGQFRGYTF. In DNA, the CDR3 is TGTGCCAGCAGGCCCGGACAGTTTCGGGGCTACACCTTC.

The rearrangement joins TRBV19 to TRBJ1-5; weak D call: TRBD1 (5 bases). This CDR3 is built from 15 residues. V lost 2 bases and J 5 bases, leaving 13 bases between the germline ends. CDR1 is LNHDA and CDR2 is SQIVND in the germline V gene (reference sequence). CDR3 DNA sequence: TGTGCCAGTAGTATATCTAGGGGTTCGGATCAGCCCCAGCATTTT. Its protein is CASSISRGSDQPQHF.

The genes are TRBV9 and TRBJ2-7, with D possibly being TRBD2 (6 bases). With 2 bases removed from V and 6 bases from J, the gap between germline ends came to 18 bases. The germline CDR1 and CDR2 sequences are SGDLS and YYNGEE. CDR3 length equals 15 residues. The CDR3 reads CASSVGPGTVGEQYF. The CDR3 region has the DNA TGTGCCAGCAGCGTGGGCCCCGGGACTGTCGGCGAGCAGTACTTC.

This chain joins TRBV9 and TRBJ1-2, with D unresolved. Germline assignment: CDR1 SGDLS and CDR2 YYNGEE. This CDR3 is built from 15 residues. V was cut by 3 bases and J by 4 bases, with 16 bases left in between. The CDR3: CASSADSWGVYGYTF. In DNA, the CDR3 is TGTGCCAGCAGCGCGGATTCGTGGGGAGTCTATGGCTACACCTTC.

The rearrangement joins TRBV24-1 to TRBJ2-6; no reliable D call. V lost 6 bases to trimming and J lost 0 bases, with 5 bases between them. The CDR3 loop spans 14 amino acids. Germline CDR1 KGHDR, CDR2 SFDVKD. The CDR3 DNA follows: TGTGCCACCAGTCCCTACTCTGGGGCCAACGTCCTGACTTTC. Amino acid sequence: CATSPYSGANVLTF.

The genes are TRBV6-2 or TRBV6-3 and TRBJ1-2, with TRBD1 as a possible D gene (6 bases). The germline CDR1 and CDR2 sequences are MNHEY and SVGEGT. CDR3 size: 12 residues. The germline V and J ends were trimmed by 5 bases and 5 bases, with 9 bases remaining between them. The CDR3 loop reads CASSATGYGYTF. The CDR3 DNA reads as TGTGCCAGCAGTGCAACAGGGTATGGCTACACCTTC.

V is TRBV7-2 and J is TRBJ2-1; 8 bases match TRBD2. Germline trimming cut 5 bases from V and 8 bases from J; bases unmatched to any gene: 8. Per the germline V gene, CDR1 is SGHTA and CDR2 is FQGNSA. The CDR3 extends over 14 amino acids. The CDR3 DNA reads TGTGCCAGCAGCCCCCGGGGACTAGTCTATGAGCAGTTCTTC. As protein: CASSPRGLVYEQFF. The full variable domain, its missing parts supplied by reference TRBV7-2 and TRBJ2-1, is GAGVSQSPSNKVTEKGKDVELRCDPISGHTALYWYRQSLGQGLEFLIYFQGNSAPDKSGLPSDRFSAERTGGSVSTLTIQRTQQEDSAVYLCASSPRGLVYEQFFGPGTRLTVL.

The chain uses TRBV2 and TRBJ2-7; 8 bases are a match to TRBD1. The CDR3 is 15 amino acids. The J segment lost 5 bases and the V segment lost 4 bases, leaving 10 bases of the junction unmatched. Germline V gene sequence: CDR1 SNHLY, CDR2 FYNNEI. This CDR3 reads CASSGQDREFHEQYF. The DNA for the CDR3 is TGTGCCAGCAGTGGGCAGGACAGGGAGTTCCACGAGCAGTACTTC.

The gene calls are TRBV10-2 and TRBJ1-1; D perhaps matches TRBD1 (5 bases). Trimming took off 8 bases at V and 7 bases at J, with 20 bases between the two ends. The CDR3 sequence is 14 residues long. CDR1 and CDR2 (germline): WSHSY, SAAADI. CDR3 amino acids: CASSAGPSMGEAFF. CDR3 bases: TGCGCCAGCTCGGCGGGGCCCTCCATGGGTGAAGCTTTCTTT.

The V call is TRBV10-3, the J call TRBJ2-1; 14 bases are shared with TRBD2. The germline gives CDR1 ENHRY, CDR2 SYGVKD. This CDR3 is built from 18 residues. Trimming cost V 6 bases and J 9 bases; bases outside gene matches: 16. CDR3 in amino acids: CAIRQAEPGLAGVGEQFF. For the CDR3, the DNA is TGTGCCATCAGGCAGGCCGAACCGGGACTAGCGGGAGTGGGTGAGCAGTTCTTC.

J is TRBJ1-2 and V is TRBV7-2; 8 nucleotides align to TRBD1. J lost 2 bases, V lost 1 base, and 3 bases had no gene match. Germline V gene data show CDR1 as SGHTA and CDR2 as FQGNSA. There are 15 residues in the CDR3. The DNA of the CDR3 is TGTGCCAGCAGCTTAGTTGACAGGGGAAACTATGGCTACACCTTC. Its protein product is CASSLVDRGNYGYTF. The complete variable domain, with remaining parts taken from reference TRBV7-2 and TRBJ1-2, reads GAGVSQSPSNKVTEKGKDVELRCDPISGHTALYWYRQSLGQGLEFLIYFQGNSAPDKSGLPSDRFSAERTGGSVSTLTIQRTQQEDSAVYLCASSLVDRGNYGYTFGSGTRLTVV.

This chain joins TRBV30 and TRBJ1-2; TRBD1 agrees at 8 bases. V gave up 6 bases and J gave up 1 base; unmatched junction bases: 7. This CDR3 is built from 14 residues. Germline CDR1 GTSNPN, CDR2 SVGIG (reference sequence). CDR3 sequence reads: CACSHGTGNYGYTF. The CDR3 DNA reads TGTGCCTGTTCTCACGGGACAGGTAACTATGGCTACACCTTC.

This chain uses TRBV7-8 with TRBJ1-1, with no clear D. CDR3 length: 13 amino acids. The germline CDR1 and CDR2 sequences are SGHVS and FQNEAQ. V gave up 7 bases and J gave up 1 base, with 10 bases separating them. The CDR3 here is CASTLGGNTEAFF. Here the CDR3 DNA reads TGTGCCAGCACCCTAGGAGGGAACACTGAAGCTTTCTTT.

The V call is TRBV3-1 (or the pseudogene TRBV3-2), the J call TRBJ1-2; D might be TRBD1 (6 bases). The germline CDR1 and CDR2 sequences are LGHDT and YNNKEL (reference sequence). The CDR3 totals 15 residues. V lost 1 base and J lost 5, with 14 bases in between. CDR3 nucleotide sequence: TGTGCCAGCAGCCAAGGCCAGGGGCCCGAGTATGGCTACACCTTC. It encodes CASSQGQGPEYGYTF.